The 17 T cell receptor beta chains listed next were all sequenced from one sample in a study of T-cell memory formation after mild COVID-19. TCRdb recomputed calls from the 5' RACE reads with MiXCR, one row per CDR3 protein. The data hold about 15,000 distinct CDR3 sequences, with roughly 25% observed a single time. Sample: PBMCs or a T cell subset sorted from them (not recorded which). All receptors derive from a man between 18 and 35 years old who had mild COVID-19 (a few samples of this study predate the infection). Cell type and time point are not known.

This clonotype was counted at least ten times. This chain uses TRBV4-3 with TRBJ1-2; no clear D. Germline V gene data show CDR1 as LGHNA and CDR2 as YSLEER. Trimming took 0 bases from V and 2 from J, leaving 13 bases between them. The CDR3 extends over 16 amino acids. In DNA form, the CDR3 reads TGCGCCAGCAGCCAAGAGATCGGCGGAGGGAACTATGGCTACACCTTC. This codes for CASSQEIGGGNYGYTF.

In its sample, this clonotype was seen many times. This chain joins TRBV7-8 and TRBJ1-6; TRBD1 matches at 7 bases. Trimming at V came to 4 bases and at J to 9 bases, leaving 12 bases not matched to a gene. CDR3 length equals 16 residues. Germline V gives CDR1 SGHVS, CDR2 FQNEAQ. The CDR3: CASSSPSSAGGSPLHF. The CDR3 DNA reads as TGTGCCAGCAGCTCCCCTAGCAGTGCAGGGGGTTCACCCCTCCACTTT.

This clonotype was detected ten times or more. V and J are TRBV6-2 or TRBV6-3 and TRBJ2-2, with D uncertain. V was cut by 2 bases and J by 4 bases, with 2 bases left in between. Germline loops: CDR1 MNHEY, CDR2 SVGEGT. This CDR3 has 12 amino acids. CDR3 in amino acids: CASSYVTGELFF. The CDR3 DNA reads as TGTGCCAGCAGTTACGTCACCGGGGAGCTGTTTTTT.

Ten or more counts support this clonotype. V gene TRBV27 combines with J gene TRBJ2-1; D is perhaps TRBD1 (6 bases). Trimming cost V 2 bases and J 7 bases, with 6 bases left between them. The germline CDR1 and CDR2 sequences are MNHEY and SMNVEV (reference sequence). This CDR3 comprises 12 residues. The CDR3 nucleotides are TGTGCCAGCAGTTTAGGACAGAATGAGCAGTTCTTC. This translates into CASSLGQNEQFF.

Ten or more counts support this clonotype. The chain has TRBV6-5 and TRBJ2-7; tentative D call: TRBD2 (5 bases). V lost 2 bases and J 1 base, leaving 9 bases between the germline ends. The germline CDR1 and CDR2 sequences are MNHEY and SVGAGI. The CDR3 extends over 14 amino acids. CDR3 nucleotide sequence: TGTGCCAGCAGTTACACTAGAGGGTCCTACGAGCAGTACTTC. Encoded protein: CASSYTRGSYEQYF.

This clonotype is large within its sample. The V and J genes are TRBV5-1 and TRBJ1-5; D is perhaps TRBD1 (5 bases). The CDR3 covers 15 residues. CDR1 is SGHRS and CDR2 is YFSETQ in the germline V gene. Trimming cost V 2 bases and J 1 base, with 10 bases left between them. As DNA, the CDR3 is TGCGCCAGCAGCTTTACAGGCTCGAGCAATCAGCCCCAGCATTTT. This translates into CASSFTGSSNQPQHF.

The rearrangement links TRBV5-6 to TRBJ1-1, with 8 bases identical to TRBD1. Germline CDR1 and CDR2: SGHDT and YYEEEE. There are 17 residues in the CDR3. V lost 1 base, J lost 0 bases, and 8 bases stayed unmatched. Written as DNA, the CDR3 is TGTGCCAGCAGCTTGTCAGTGACAGGGGACCTGAACACTGAAGCTTTCTTT. Translated, it gives CASSLSVTGDLNTEAFF.

This clonotype was observed at least ten times. This chain links TRBV6-2 or TRBV6-3 with TRBJ2-7; D not resolved. V was shortened by 2 bases and J by 3 bases, with 20 bases between the two germline ends. Per germline, CDR1 MNHEY and CDR2 SVGEGT. The CDR3 length is 17 residues. In DNA, the CDR3 is TGTGCCAGCAGTTACGACCCCGAACGTGTAGGCAACTACGAGCAGTACGTC. Translation: CASSYDPERVGNYEQYV.

The table lists this clonotype with many counts. V is TRBV6-1 and J is TRBJ2-2, with 10 bases matching TRBD2. The germline gives CDR1 MNHNS, CDR2 SASEGT. The CDR3 spans 16 residues. The junction had 3 bases not matched to a gene; V was cut back by 0 bases and J by 5 bases. The CDR3 DNA sequence: TGTGCCAGCAGTGAAGCCAGCGGGGGGGCAACCGGGGAGCTGTTTTTT. Translated, it gives CASSEASGGATGELFF.

A single count supports this clonotype. This rearrangement joins TRBV10-2 to TRBJ2-1; 7 bases line up with TRBD2. The germline CDR1 and CDR2 sequences are WSHSY and SAAADI. Trimming removed 2 bases from V and 3 bases from J; junction bases left unmatched: 10. This CDR3 is 17 amino acids long. The CDR3 bases are TGCGCCAGCAGTGAGGGGGCTAGCGGAGACCTCTACAATGAGCAGTTCTTC. Amino acid sequence: CASSEGASGDLYNEQFF.

J is TRBJ2-5 and V is TRBV7-2; D might be TRBD1 or TRBD2, each matching 6 bases. Germline V gene lookup returns CDR1 SGHTA and CDR2 FQGNSA. This CDR3 contains 14 residues. Trimming took off 6 bases at V and 5 bases at J, with 16 bases between the two ends. The CDR3: CASRRRTGRETQYF. CDR3 in DNA: TGTGCCAGCAGACGGCGCACAGGGAGGGAGACCCAGTACTTC.

This chain uses TRBV12-3 or TRBV12-4 with TRBJ2-5; D call uncertain. Trimming left V 1 base short and J 1 base short, with 1 base between. This CDR3 contains 12 residues. CDR3 DNA: TGTGCCAGCAGTTTAGGCCAAGAGACCCAGTACTTC. Translating it yields CASSLGQETQYF.

The table lists this clonotype with many counts. The genes are TRBV5-4 and TRBJ2-2; TRBD1 agrees at 7 bases. V was clipped by 6 bases and J by 5 bases; unmatched bases: 4. CDR1 is SGHNT and CDR2 is YYREEE in the germline V gene (reference sequence). The CDR3 has 13 residues. CDR3 coding DNA: TGTGCCAGCATAAAACAGGGGACCGGGGAGCTGTTTTTT. Residues: CASIKQGTGELFF.

This clonotype showed up many times. This chain links TRBV4-2 with TRBJ2-2; 8 bases match TRBD1. The CDR3 runs 18 residues. Germline trimming cut 0 bases from V and 1 base from J; bases unmatched to any gene: 7. The V gene's germline CDR1 is LGHNA and CDR2 YNFKEQ. The CDR3 bases are TGTGCCAGCAGCCAAGAAGGGATAGGGACAGGGAACACCGGGGAGCTGTTTTTT. As protein: CASSQEGIGTGNTGELFF.

The CDR3 coding sequence is TGTGCCAGCAGTACCCCCGGGACAGGGGGCGTGGGGCAGTACTTC. As protein: CASSTPGTGGVGQYF. V usage is TRBV12-3 or TRBV12-4 and J usage is TRBJ2-7, with 12 nucleotides matching TRBD1. The V gene end was trimmed by 5 bases and the J gene end by 9 bases; junction bases not matched to a gene: 11. This CDR3 comprises 15 residues.

This rearrangement joins TRBV5-5 to TRBJ1-1, with D possibly matching TRBD1 (5 bases). Germline-derived CDR1 and CDR2 are SGHKS and YYEKEE (reference sequence). This CDR3 is built from 16 residues. V was cut by 4 bases and J by 3 bases, with 19 bases left in between. Written as DNA, the CDR3 is TGTGCCAGCAGCCGGCCCGGCAGGGAGTTGGACACTGAAGCTTTCTTT. Its protein is CASSRPGRELDTEAFF.

A few counts support this clonotype. V and J are TRBV29-1 and TRBJ2-7; a weak D match, TRBD1 (6 bases). The germline V gene has CDR1 SQVTM and CDR2 ANQGSEA. The germline V and J ends were trimmed by 4 bases and 1 base, with 11 bases remaining between them. The CDR3 is made up of 13 amino acids. CDR3 in amino acids: CSVGTGRSYEQYF. The CDR3 coding sequence is TGCAGCGTTGGAACAGGGAGATCCTACGAGCAGTACTTC.